Listed below are T cell receptor beta chains from one sample, sequenced in a study of blood T cells in healthy people across ages. TCRdb redid the calling of the 5' RACE reads with MiXCR, one entry per CDR3 protein. The table includes roughly 1,000,000 distinct CDR3 sequences, around 27% detected once. These same data were also listed under a study on T cells of mothers and their children.

Sequencing input: blood. The source is a girl aged 2 to 9 in good health. Both conserved end residues are part of each CDR3. The D gene is left open where the match is weak. Clone size is shown for a subset of rows, as once, few, many or a class of expanded clone.

j_call,d_call,v_call,clone_size,cdr3_nt,cdr3_aa
TRBJ1-2,TRBD1,TRBV5-1,few,TGCGCCAGCAGCTTGGAACCGGGACAGGGAGCATACTACACCTTC,CASSLEPGQGAYYTF
TRBJ2-3,TRBD2,TRBV20-1,NA,TGCAGTGCAACACTAGCGGGGGGGCAAAATACGCAGTATTTT,CSATLAGGQNTQYF
TRBJ1-1,NA,TRBV29-1,NA,TGCAGCGTTGCCCCCCGGACCCCTAACACTGAAGCTTTCTTT,CSVAPRTPNTEAFF
TRBJ1-2,TRBD1,TRBV7-3,few,TGTGCCAGCAGCCCGACAGGGTATAATGGTGGCTACACCTTC,CASSPTGYNGGYTF
TRBJ1-4,NA,TRBV7-2,NA,TGTGCCAGCAGCTGGCAAGTTAATGAAAAACTGTTTTTT,CASSWQVNEKLFF
TRBJ2-1,NA,TRBV6-1,NA,TGTGCCAGCAGTGAGCTTGCTTACAATGAGCAGTTCTTC,CASSELAYNEQFF
TRBJ1-1,NA,TRBV4-1,few,TGCGCCAGCAGCCAAGAAGGGGACGACCTTGAAGCTTTCTTT,CASSQEGDDLEAFF
TRBJ2-7,NA,TRBV11-1,NA,TGTGCCAGCAGCTTAGACAGGCTGAACTACGAGCAGTACTTC,CASSLDRLNYEQYF
TRBJ2-1,TRBD2,TRBV7-9,NA,TGTGCCAGCAGGACGGGGGGAGGCCACAATGAGCAGTTCTTC,CASRTGGGHNEQFF
TRBJ2-3,TRBD2,TRBV20-1,NA,TGCAGTGCTAGAGATTTCCGCCTAGCGGGGGAGTACGATACGCAGTATTTT,CSARDFRLAGEYDTQYF
TRBJ1-1,NA,TRBV20-1,few,TGCAGTGCTAGCGGCACTGAAGCTTTCTTT,CSASGTEAFF
TRBJ1-1,NA,TRBV4-3,few,TGCGCCAGCAGCCAACGTCGCCAGGGAAGGGGGACTGAAGCTTTCTTT,CASSQRRQGRGTEAFF
TRBJ2-5,TRBD2,TRBV29-1,NA,TGCAGCGTACGACTAGCGGGGGCCGGGACCCAGTACTTC,CSVRLAGAGTQYF
TRBJ2-4,NA,TRBV5-1,few,TGCGCCAGCAGCCGCGGGGACGGGGAAAACATTCAGTACTTC,CASSRGDGENIQYF
TRBJ1-4,TRBD1,TRBV2,few,TGTGCCAGCAGCCCGACAGGGATGGGAGCCAATGAAAAACTGTTTTTT,CASSPTGMGANEKLFF
TRBJ1-4,TRBD1,TRBV5-1,NA,TGCGCCAGCAGCTTGGTCCCCCAGGGGGCTAATGAAAAACTGTTTTTT,CASSLVPQGANEKLFF
TRBJ2-5,NA,TRBV20-1,once,TGCAGTGCTAGAGATCACACTGGGAGGGAGACCCAGTACTTC,CSARDHTGRETQYF
TRBJ1-2,NA,TRBV7-9,NA,TGTGCCAGCAGCAAACTACAACCGGGGAGCCATGGCTACACCTTC,CASSKLQPGSHGYTF
TRBJ2-6,NA,TRBV6-2/TRBV6-3,few,TGTGCCAGTTCTCCAGTCTCTGGGGCCAACGTCCTGACTTTC,CASSPVSGANVLTF
TRBJ2-7,TRBD2,TRBV20-1,NA,TGCAGTGCTTTTAGCGGGGAGACCTACGAGCAGTACTTC,CSAFSGETYEQYF
TRBJ2-1,NA,TRBV7-9,few,TGTGCCAGCAGGACCCAGGGTAACAATGAGCAGTTCTTC,CASRTQGNNEQFF
TRBJ2-3,TRBD2,TRBV4-1,once,TGCGCCAGCAGCCAAGAGTTTAGCGGGAGGAATACAGATACGCAGTATTTT,CASSQEFSGRNTDTQYF
TRBJ2-3,NA,TRBV29-1,few,TGCAGCGTCCGCAGAGTTCTCACAGATACGCAGTATTTT,CSVRRVLTDTQYF
TRBJ1-1,NA,TRBV5-1,NA,TGCGCCAGCAGCTACGGGGACTTGAATGATGAAGCTTTCTTT,CASSYGDLNDEAFF
TRBJ2-1,TRBD2,TRBV18,NA,TGTGCCAGCTCACCACGACTAGCGGGGGACCACAATGAGCAGTTCTTC,CASSPRLAGDHNEQFF
TRBJ2-2,NA,TRBV6-1,few,TGTGCCAGCAGTGAAGCCATTTCGAACACCGGGGAGCTGTTTTTT,CASSEAISNTGELFF
TRBJ2-7,NA,TRBV5-1,NA,TGCGCCAGCAGCTTGGGGGGGGCTAGACAGGCCTACGAGCAGTACTTC,CASSLGGARQAYEQYF
TRBJ2-7,NA,TRBV29-1,few,TGCAGCGTTGAAGGGGGTATGGAGGGTGGGTACGAGCAGTACTTC,CSVEGGMEGGYEQYF
TRBJ2-7,NA,TRBV12-3/TRBV12-4,few,TGTGCCAGCAGTTTAATTCCCACAGGCCGTAACGAGCAGTACTTC,CASSLIPTGRNEQYF
TRBJ2-7,TRBD2,TRBV20-1,NA,TGCAGTGCTAGAGAACCGGGAGGGCCACATTACGAGCAGTACTTC,CSAREPGGPHYEQYF
TRBJ2-7,NA,TRBV7-6,few,TGTGCCAGCAGCTTGGGAGTTCAGGGGTACGAGCAGTACTTC,CASSLGVQGYEQYF
TRBJ2-3,TRBD2,TRBV7-6,few,TGTGCCAGCAGCTCCCTAGCGGCTCCCACAGATACGCAGTATTTT,CASSSLAAPTDTQYF
TRBJ1-2,NA,TRBV5-1,NA,TGCGCCAGCAGCTCCAACTGGGGGCACCACTATGGCTACCCCTTC,CASSSNWGHHYGYPF
TRBJ2-5,NA,TRBV20-1,few,TGCAGTGCTAGCTGGGAGACCCAGTACTTC,CSASWETQYF
TRBJ2-3,TRBD1,TRBV6-5,NA,TGTGCCAGCAGTTACCCAGACAGGGTTGGCACAGATACGCAGTATTTT,CASSYPDRVGTDTQYF
TRBJ2-7,NA,TRBV29-1,few,TGCAGCGTACGCCTACCACGCGGCTACGAGCAGTACTTC,CSVRLPRGYEQYF
TRBJ2-1,TRBD2,TRBV7-2,few,TGTGCCAGCAGCTGGGGACTAGCGGGGTACCCGAGCTCCTACAATGAGCAGTTCTTC,CASSWGLAGYPSSYNEQFF
TRBJ2-5,NA,TRBV27,NA,TGTGCCAGCAAGTCGGGACCTAGCCAAGAGACCCAGTACTTC,CASKSGPSQETQYF
TRBJ2-5,TRBD2,TRBV29-1,few,TGCAGCGTAGTCCCGGGACTAGCGGGAGGGCCAGTAAAATCGAGGTTAGAGACCCAGTACTTC,CSVVPGLAGGPVKSRLETQYF
TRBJ1-1,NA,TRBV29-1,NA,TGCAGCGCAGACAGCCCGGCTGAAGCTTTCTTT,CSADSPAEAFF
TRBJ1-2,NA,TRBV4-1,NA,TGCGCCAGCAGCCAAGTCAGGACGGGCGGAAGCTACACCTTC,CASSQVRTGGSYTF